This TCR beta chain originates from a study of blood T cells in healthy people across ages. The study, taken as a whole, reports: Donors of long life had a larger count of naive CD4+ cells and greater diversity than aged donors. The study could not conclusively compare naive and antigen-experienced cells, given its unsorted PBMCs.

The use of a sample-barcoded 5' primer and a J-beta primer mix characterized a second PCR of 7 to 11 cycles. TCRdb re-analysed the 5' RACE reads in MiXCR, keeping a single row per CDR3 protein. This sample has 1,500,000 or so distinct CDR3 sequences, with roughly two fifths found just once. This clonotype was seen a handful of times. What it binds is not known. Sequences were obtained from blood. The receptor was isolated from a young woman in good health.

The CDR3 nucleotides are TGTGCCAGCAGTTCCCTACGGGTTCCTCACTCTGGGGCCAACGTCCTGACTTTC. It specifies CASSSLRVPHSGANVLTF. This chain uses TRBV6-2 or TRBV6-3 with TRBJ2-6; D remains unclear. Germline V CDR1 and CDR2: MNHEY, SVGEGT. The CDR3 is 18 residues long. V was cut by 4 bases and J by 0 bases, with 16 bases left in between.